Reported below is one T cell receptor (beta chain). Antigen specificity is unknown. The sample is drawn from a study of shared clonotypes between healthy human individuals. The CDR3 runs 12 residues. Trimming removed 4 bases from V and 10 bases from J, with 10 bases in between. Germline V lookup: CDR1 MGHDK, CDR2 SYGVNS. Profiling relied on immunoSEQ multiplex PCR, and the TCRdb table lists in-frame clones only, not all of them. In the table there are 600,000 to 800,000 clones, over 60% of which are singletons. Points from the study as a whole: Among several donors, approximately 4.6% of naive CD4 clonotypes were found in common.

The rearrangement joins TRBV25-1 to TRBJ1-4; possibly TRBD1 for D (5 bases). This TCR derives from a woman between 25 and 40 years old in good health. The source material was memory CD4+ T cells sorted from blood. Subset described: CD45RA-negative fraction. The CDR3 reads CASSGSGGKLFF. In DNA form, the CDR3 reads TGTGCCAGCAGTGGCAGCGGGGGAAAACTGTTTTTT.